These 28 T cell receptor beta chains share one sample of origin, sequenced in a study of cytomegalovirus exposure and HLA in healthy donors (dated by TCRdb to 2015 to 2018). The library was produced with the immunoSEQ multiplex PCR assay. For the multiplex PCR, a mixture combining 60 forward primers for TCR Vbeta segments and 13 reverse primers for TCR Jbeta segments was used. Entries here come from immuneACCESS through TCRdb and include only in-frame sequences with V and J called. Some clones fail to appear in such tables; in the studies checked, an unresolved V gene covers under half of the shortfall, and the cause of the remainder is unknown. The sample includes 200,000 or so clones, with about 81% observed a single time. Around 2% of the sample rests with the top ten. The sample consisted of PBMCs. The origin of the receptors is a woman between 18 and 29 years old in good health and CMV-seropositive.

The rearrangement joins TRBV5-6 to TRBJ1-2; D perhaps matches TRBD1 (5 bases). Germline loops: CDR1 SGHDT, CDR2 YYEEEE. V lost 4 bases and J 6 bases, leaving 16 bases between the germline ends. CDR3 size: 14 residues. CDR3 in DNA: TGTGCCAGCAGCGGGGACTTGGGTTGGGATGGCTACACCTTC. Amino acids: CASSGDLGWDGYTF.

The chain employs TRBV4-1 and TRBJ2-1; D is perhaps TRBD2 (5 bases). Germline lookup yields CDR1 MGHRA and CDR2 YSYEKL. Deletions cut 0 bases from V and 1 base from J, with 16 bases between. This CDR3 comprises 18 residues. Here the CDR3 reads CASSQDEFRLRSYNEQFF. The CDR3 DNA reads as TGCGCCAGCAGCCAAGATGAGTTTCGACTAAGATCCTACAATGAGCAGTTCTTC.

This chain connects TRBV7-3 to TRBJ2-1, with a possible D match to TRBD2 (7 bases). The CDR3 runs to 16 residues. V was cut by 0 bases and J by 5 bases, with 14 bases left in between. The germline gives CDR1 SGHTA, CDR2 FQGTGA. The CDR3 spells CASSLTGGANNNEQFF. The CDR3 bases are TGTGCCAGCAGCTTAACAGGGGGGGCGAACAACAATGAGCAGTTCTTC. Full variable domain (rest looked up from reference TRBV7-3 and TRBJ2-1): GAGVSQTPSNKVTEKGKYVELRCDPISGHTALYWYRQSLGQGPEFLIYFQGTGAADDSGLPNDRFFAVRPEGSVSTLKIQRTERGDSAVYLCASSLTGGANNNEQFFGPGTRLTVL.

The CDR3 DNA sequence: TGTGCCAGTAGAATTCGAGATACGCAGTATTTT. Its protein is CASRIRDTQYF. This sequence joins TRBV19 and TRBJ2-3; D remains ambiguous. Germline V gene data show CDR1 as LNHDA and CDR2 as SQIVND (reference sequence). The CDR3 has 11 residues. The ends were cut back, 6 bases at V and 5 bases at J, with 6 bases in the middle.

The chain joins TRBV7-9 to TRBJ1-1; TRBD1 aligns across 7 bases. CDR3 length: 16 amino acids. Per germline, CDR1 SEHNR and CDR2 FQNEAQ (reference sequence). After removal of 7 bases from V and 1 base from J, the junction contained 12 bases not matched to a gene. The chain's CDR3 is CASTSVGGQQNTEAFF. CDR3 nucleotides: TGTGCCAGCACCTCCGTAGGGGGACAGCAGAACACTGAAGCTTTCTTT. The whole variable domain, filled in from reference TRBV7-9 and TRBJ1-1, reads DTGVSQNPRHKITKRGQNVTFRCDPISEHNRLYWYRQTLGQGPEFLTYFQNEAQLEKSRLLSDRFSAERPKGSFSTLEIQRTEQGDSAMYLCASTSVGGQQNTEAFFGQGTRLTVV.

The V gene is TRBV7-2, the J gene TRBJ2-5; possibly TRBD2 for D (6 bases). Germline CDR1 and CDR2: SGHTA and FQGNSA. Trimming took 5 bases from V and 5 from J, leaving 12 bases between them. CDR3 length: 13 amino acids. CDR3 region: CASSVDYSETQYF. The CDR3 DNA follows: TGTGCCAGCAGCGTGGACTATTCGGAGACCCAGTACTTC.

This clone was seen once. V gene TRBV2 combines with J gene TRBJ2-3, with TRBD2 as a possible D gene (6 bases). The V end was cut by 7 bases, the J end by 8 bases, with 25 bases between. The germline gives CDR1 SNHLY, CDR2 FYNNEI. CDR3 size: 16 residues. The CDR3 nucleotides read TGTGCCAGCACCGGACTCGGAGGGAATAGAGCGGGTACGCAGTATTTT. Translation gives CASTGLGGNRAGTQYF.

The chain joins TRBV2 to TRBJ2-1; 10 nucleotides line up with TRBD2. This CDR3 comprises 17 residues. Germline values: CDR1 SNHLY, CDR2 FYNNEI. V lost 1 base, J lost 6 bases, and 9 bases stayed unmatched. CDR3 DNA sequence: TGTGCCAGCAGTGAAGGAATAAGCGGGGGGGCCATCAATGAGCAGTTCTTC. This codes for CASSEGISGGAINEQFF.

This clone has just a few counts. V usage is TRBV7-2 and J usage is TRBJ2-5; 11 positions match TRBD2. V lost 5 bases to trimming and J lost 2 bases; unmatched junction nucleotides: 7. This CDR3 spans 16 amino acids. From germline, CDR1 is SGHTA and CDR2 FQGNSA. CDR3 amino acids: CASSVRLAGLQETQYF. CDR3 nucleotides: TGTGCCAGCAGCGTACGACTAGCGGGGCTTCAAGAGACCCAGTACTTC.

This sequence joins TRBV9 and TRBJ2-1; D possibly corresponds to TRBD1 (6 bases). Trimming removed 3 bases from V and 10 bases from J, with 11 bases in between. CDR1 and CDR2 from the germline V gene are SGDLS and YYNGEE. The CDR3 spans 12 residues. The CDR3 region is CASSARDREQFF. CDR3 nucleotide sequence: TGTGCCAGCAGCGCTCGCGACAGGGAGCAGTTCTTC.

The chain joins TRBV19 to TRBJ2-4; weak D call: TRBD2 (6 bases). Germline CDR1 reads LNHDA; CDR2 reads SQIVND (reference sequence). This CDR3 has 17 amino acids. V lost 0 bases, J lost 0 bases, and 12 bases lay in between. The CDR3 sequence is CASSIDPGGLAKNIQYF. The CDR3 coding sequence is TGTGCCAGTAGTATAGATCCCGGGGGACTAGCCAAAAACATTCAGTACTTC.

This chain joins TRBV6-6 and TRBJ2-1; perhaps TRBD1 as D (8 bases). CDR1 and CDR2 (germline): MNHNY, SVGAGI (reference sequence). V lost 7 bases, J lost 2 bases, and 12 bases lay in between. The CDR3 is 14 amino acids. The CDR3 protein is CASKTGGAYNEQFF. As DNA, the CDR3 is TGTGCCAGCAAAACAGGGGGGGCCTACAATGAGCAGTTCTTC.

V is TRBV5-1 and J is TRBJ2-5; TRBD2 aligns across 11 bases. V trimming: 3 bases; J trimming: 2 bases; junction bases outside the gene matches: 3. The CDR3 has 15 residues. Germline V CDR1 and CDR2: SGHRS, YFSETQ. For the CDR3, the DNA is TGCGCCAGCAGCTCGGGACTAGCGGATCAAGAGACCCAGTACTTC. It codes for CASSSGLADQETQYF.

The gene calls are TRBV30 and TRBJ2-5; weak D call: TRBD1 (6 bases). With 0 bases removed from V and 7 bases from J, the gap between germline ends came to 12 bases. Germline V gene data show CDR1 as GTSNPN and CDR2 as SVGIG (reference sequence). CDR3 length equals 13 residues. The CDR3 nucleotides are TGTGCCTGGAGTGTTCCGGTGGGGGCGACCCAGTACTTC. Residues: CAWSVPVGATQYF.

J is TRBJ1-5 and V is TRBV6-1; weak D call: TRBD1 (5 bases). The germline V and J ends were trimmed by 4 bases and 4 bases, with 20 bases remaining between them. The length of the CDR3 is 17 residues. Germline V gene sequence: CDR1 MNHNS, CDR2 SASEGT. The CDR3 here is CASSGTGLTNLNQPQHF. The CDR3, as DNA: TGTGCCAGCAGTGGGACGGGACTCACAAATTTAAATCAGCCCCAGCATTTT.

The chain has TRBV25-1 and TRBJ1-1, with D possibly being TRBD1 (5 bases). Trimming pared 4 bases from V and 0 bases from J, leaving 9 bases between. CDR1 is MGHDK, CDR2 SYGVNS, per germline. This CDR3 spans 14 amino acids. The CDR3 nucleotides read TGTGCCAGCAGTGTGGCAGGGATGAACACTGAAGCTTTCTTT. It translates to CASSVAGMNTEAFF.

The V gene is TRBV11-3, the J gene TRBJ2-2; TRBD2 might be the D (8 bases). Germline loops: CDR1 SGHNT, CDR2 YENEEA. Trimming removed 5 bases from V and 5 bases from J, with 18 bases in between. The CDR3 length is 16 residues. The CDR3 sequence: CASSPREGARTGELFF. The DNA of the CDR3 is TGTGCCAGCAGCCCCCGGGAGGGGGCGCGGACCGGGGAGCTGTTTTTT.

The chain carries TRBV15 and TRBJ2-1; 9 bases are shared with TRBD2. Germline V lookup: CDR1 LNHNV, CDR2 YYDKDF (reference sequence). The junction had 8 bases not matched to a gene; V was cut back by 5 bases and J by 6 bases. The CDR3 loop spans 15 amino acids. CDR3 sequence (DNA): TGTGCCACCAGCGGCGCGGGGGGGACTCGCAATGAGCAGTTCTTC. This gives the protein CATSGAGGTRNEQFF.

The J gene is TRBJ1-1, the V gene TRBV2, with 8 bases lining up with TRBD1. The V segment lost 2 bases and the J segment 1 base; nucleotides outside the gene matches: 3. The CDR3 runs to 15 residues. The V gene's germline CDR1 is SNHLY and CDR2 FYNNEI. The CDR3 nucleotides are TGTGCCAGCAGTGAACAGGGGGCCGGGAACACTGAAGCTTTCTTT. Residues: CASSEQGAGNTEAFF.

The CDR3 here is CASLLGEGNEQFF. The CDR3 coding sequence is TGTGCCAGCCTTCTTGGAGAGGGAAATGAGCAGTTCTTC. J is TRBJ2-1 and V is TRBV2; D is perhaps TRBD2 (5 bases). Trimming left V 8 bases short and J 7 bases short, with 15 bases between. Germline V CDR1 and CDR2: SNHLY, FYNNEI. CDR3 length equals 13 residues.

The chain recombines TRBV6-6 with TRBJ1-5, with D perhaps TRBD1 (6 bases). The V end lost 7 bases, the J end lost 6 bases, and 22 bases lay between the germline ends. This CDR3 contains 16 residues. The germline V gene has CDR1 MNHNY and CDR2 SVGAGI (reference sequence). CDR3 in amino acids: CASTPGVGDRGQPQHF. The CDR3 DNA sequence: TGTGCCAGCACCCCAGGGGTTGGGGATCGGGGTCAGCCCCAGCATTTT.

CDR3 bases: TGTGCCAGTCGACAGGTGTACAATGAGCAGTTCTTC. Protein: CASRQVYNEQFF. J is TRBJ2-1 and V is TRBV6-5; tentative D call: TRBD1 (6 bases). Germline loops: CDR1 MNHEY, CDR2 SVGAGI. The CDR3 has 12 residues. V shed 9 bases and J shed 4 bases, with 10 bases lying between them.

This chain joins TRBV5-1 and TRBJ1-3; tentatively, D is TRBD1 (6 bases). This CDR3 spans 16 amino acids. CDR1 and CDR2 (germline): SGHRS, YFSETQ. V gave up 3 bases and J gave up 0 bases, with 13 bases separating them. The CDR3 sequence is CASSSLTGTSGNTIYF. The DNA of the CDR3 is TGCGCCAGCAGCTCCCTAACAGGGACCTCTGGAAACACCATATATTTT.

The rearrangement joins TRBV5-1 to TRBJ1-2; D perhaps matches TRBD1 (5 bases). Germline CDR1 is SGHRS and CDR2 is YFSETQ. V lost 0 bases, J lost 5 bases, and 14 bases lay in between. The CDR3 contains 15 residues. In DNA form, the CDR3 reads TGCGCCAGCAGCTTGGATGGCAGGGATTTTTATGGCTACACCTTC. Its translation is CASSLDGRDFYGYTF.

The chain joins TRBV7-8 to TRBJ1-1, with 7 bases identical to TRBD1. Germline loops: CDR1 SGHVS, CDR2 FQNEAQ. The CDR3 loop spans 12 amino acids. The ends lost 4 bases at V and 10 bases at J; junction bases unmatched: 6. DNA for the CDR3: TGTGCCAGCAGCTCCGATACAGGGGTAGCTTTCTTT. This translates into CASSSDTGVAFF.

The chain recombines TRBV11-2 with TRBJ2-5, with D possibly matching TRBD2 (5 bases). V was trimmed by 5 bases and J by 4 bases, leaving 17 bases between them. The germline gives CDR1 SGHAT, CDR2 FQNNGV. The CDR3 length is 15 residues. CDR3 DNA: TGTGCCAGCAGCCCGAGGGCCATCAGGCGAGAGACCCAGTACTTC. Translated: CASSPRAIRRETQYF.

This clone appeared a few times. The V call is TRBV14, the J call TRBJ1-1; D perhaps matches TRBD1 (6 bases). Germline V lookup: CDR1 SGHDN, CDR2 FVKESK. V was clipped by 1 base and J by 11 bases, with 14 bases between them. This CDR3 is 13 amino acids long. CDR3 loop: CASSQGGGSGAFF. The CDR3 nucleotides are TGTGCCAGCAGCCAAGGCGGGGGCAGTGGGGCTTTCTTT.

The chain has TRBV6-1 and TRBJ1-5, with 7 bases lining up with TRBD1. V shed 6 bases and J 2 bases; nucleotides not matched to a gene: 4. This CDR3 has 14 residues. The germline CDR1 and CDR2 sequences are MNHNS and SASEGT. The CDR3 DNA is TGTGCCAGCAGCGAGACAGGGCGCAATCAGCCCCAGCATTTT. It translates to CASSETGRNQPQHF.